This T cell receptor (beta chain) was profiled in a study of blood T cell repertoires in COVID-19 (dated by TCRdb to the early 2020s). About the study as a whole: The collaborator samples originated in the United States, Italy and Spain and spanned the acute and convalescent phases of COVID-19. The material from the prospective study consisted of cDNA or gDNA derived from T cells, B-cell-depleted T cells, or PBMCs. Deeply sampled blood TCRbeta repertoires from subjects exposed to, actively infected with, or recovered from COVID-19 were included in the dataset. The repertoires were released in a freely available public database intended as a resource for research on the immune response to SARS-CoV-2. Samples were obtained from the ongoing ImmuneRACE study (first 160 participants) and from some 1,300 subjects provided by 6 global collaborators. A de-identified subject ID, COVID-19 status, age in years and sex were almost always included in the sample metadata. Where available, HLA class I and class II types were obtained from metadata supplied by the sample provider rather than from assay-based typing.

General study outcomes and caveats: How much clinical and demographic metadata was included differed by source and by participant, and the metadata was provided uncurated.

Remarks on this clone: Its cognate antigen has yet to be identified. No much larger clone is present one base from it, and per-base qualities are unavailable.

TCRbeta CDR3 regions were amplified from genomic DNA by means of the immunoSEQ Assay, a bias-controlled multiplex PCR. Turning to the authors' computational methods: Nucleated cell counts per sample were estimated from amplification of reference gene primers within the assay. To quantify the absolute abundance of each unique TCRbeta CDR3 rearrangement, sequence reads were collapsed and filtered. For each sample, productive Simpson clonality was calculated as the square root of Simpson's diversity index across productive rearrangements. In its TCRdb copy, this immuneACCESS table keeps in-frame sequences only and misses some clones. Where compared with another copy, unresolved V genes explain less than half of these, and the others have no known cause. V and J calls and clone size are as listed in that table; D and trimming were resolved from the DNA. The sample table shows 200,000 to 250,000 clones, and approximately 88% are seen once. Of the sample, around 3.8% is held by the ten largest clones.

In the prospective study, participants were 18 to 89 years old, resided in 24 geographic areas of the United States, and were enrolled through a virtual design. To assign participants to cohorts, the prospective study relied on clinical history that participants themselves reported in a screening survey and a study questionnaire. Exposed participants had been in contact, within 2 weeks of entering the study, with a person who had a PCR-confirmed or clinician-diagnosed case of COVID-19. In the prospective study, whole blood, serum and a nasopharyngeal or oropharyngeal swab were collected from each participant by mobile phlebotomists. Participants in the prospective study had the option to provide additional blood draws and questionnaires over an approximately 2-month period. Before DNA extraction, prospective study blood samples were shipped either frozen or at room temperature. CDR1 SGHTA and CDR2 FQGNSA are derived from the germline V gene. V loses 5 bases at its end and J loses 5 bases; junction bases beyond the gene matches: 6. CDR3 length: 15 amino acids, cysteine to phenylalanine. Here the CDR3 DNA is all that survives: 45 bases in frame from base 1.

This sequence originates from a woman aged 30 to 39 who had been exposed to COVID-19. The sequence is built from TRBV7-2 and TRBJ2-2; TRBD2 lines up with 9 middle nucleotides. Sequencing input: PBMCs or T cells enriched from blood (not recorded which). The CDR3 region has the sequence CASSVVSGRTGELFF. The DNA sequence reads TGTGCCAGCAGCGTTGTTAGCGGGAGAACCGGGGAGCTGTTTTTT.